The 5 T cell receptor beta chains below all came from one sample that was sequenced in a study of CD8+CD57+ T cells in acquired aplastic anemia. The use of genomic DNA as template underpinned the TCR beta VDJ and CDR3 profiling. MiXCR, run by TCRdb on the reads, gives a single entry per CDR3 protein. The data contain around 290,000 distinct CDR3 sequences, 56% of them singletons. By flow cytometry, patients selected for sequencing had shown an expansion of CD8+CD57+ cells. Specimen: sorted CD4+, CD8+, or CD8+CD57+ T cells (not recorded which) from PBMCs. These receptors were collected from a human donor with aplastic anemia.

This clonotype showed up just a few times. The chain has TRBV18 and TRBJ2-1, with D possibly matching TRBD1 (6 bases). The germline V gene encodes CDR1 KGHSH and CDR2 LQKENI. Trimming pared 0 bases from V and 4 bases from J, leaving 13 bases between. The CDR3 spans 16 residues. The DNA for the CDR3 is TGTGCCAGCTCACCACCTGGGGGCACAGGATACAATGAGCAGTTCTTC. Amino acids: CASSPPGGTGYNEQFF.

This clonotype was seen only a few times. A read error may produce the germline difference seen at one junction end. V usage is TRBV6-5 and J usage is TRBJ2-7, with 7 bases identical to TRBD1. CDR3 length: 13 residues. From germline, CDR1 is MNHEY and CDR2 SVGAGI. Here the CDR3 DNA reads TGTGCCAGCAGTTACGGAACAGGGGTTGAGCAGTACTTT. Protein: CASSYGTGVEQYF.

The sample holds a few counts of this clonotype. The CDR3 region is CASRYGQNEKLFF. The CDR3 nucleotides read TGCGCCAGCAGATACGGACAGAATGAAAAACTGTTTTTT. This chain connects TRBV5-1 to TRBJ1-4, with D maybe TRBD1 (6 bases). Between the trimmed V and J ends, which lost 5 bases and 5 bases, there was a span of 10 bases. The CDR3 is made up of 13 amino acids. The V gene's germline CDR1 is SGHRS and CDR2 YFSETQ.

This chain joins TRBV25-1 and TRBJ2-7; 8 nucleotides line up with TRBD1. The germline V gene encodes CDR1 MGHDK and CDR2 SYGVNS. Germline trimming cut 8 bases from V and 3 bases from J; bases unmatched to any gene: 9. The CDR3 has 14 amino acids. The CDR3 sequence: CASGRTGMYYEQYF. CDR3 DNA sequence: TGTGCCAGCGGAAGGACAGGGATGTACTACGAGCAGTACTTC.

This clonotype was detected ten times or more. A read error may be the cause here, since a much bigger clone is one base away. The rearrangement joins TRBV12-3 or TRBV12-4 to TRBJ2-2, with D uncertain. The V gene lost 3 bases and the J gene lost 6 bases, with 2 bases spanning the gap. The CDR3 runs to 11 residues. CDR3 DNA sequence: TGTGCCAGCAGTTTTTCCGGGGAGCTGTTTTTT. As protein: CASSFSGELFF.